The T cell receptor (beta chain) described here comes from a study of cytomegalovirus exposure and HLA in healthy donors. Study-level findings and limits: V- and J-gene trimming of TCR beta was linked (in a later analysis) to a missense DCLRE1C variant.

The CDR3 contains 15 residues. CDR1 is SEHNR and CDR2 is FQNEAQ in the germline V gene (reference sequence). This clone was seen a single time. Its antigen is still unknown. One junction end disagrees with the germline gene, perhaps due to a read error. Primers included in the PCR were 60 Vbeta and 13 Jbeta primers. Sequencing used immunoSEQ multiplex PCR; TCRdb keeps in-frame clones, though not all of them. The table shows hundreds of thousands of clones, with roughly 90% occurring only once. The chain has TRBV7-9 and TRBJ2-7, with D perhaps matching TRBD1 (6 bases). This TCR was sampled from a woman between 18 and 30 years old in good health and CMV-seronegative. Sequences were obtained from PBMCs. CDR3 coding DNA: TGTTCCAGCAGCTTTCCGGACAGCCTCAACTACGAGCAGTACTTC. Its translation: CSSSFPDSLNYEQYF.